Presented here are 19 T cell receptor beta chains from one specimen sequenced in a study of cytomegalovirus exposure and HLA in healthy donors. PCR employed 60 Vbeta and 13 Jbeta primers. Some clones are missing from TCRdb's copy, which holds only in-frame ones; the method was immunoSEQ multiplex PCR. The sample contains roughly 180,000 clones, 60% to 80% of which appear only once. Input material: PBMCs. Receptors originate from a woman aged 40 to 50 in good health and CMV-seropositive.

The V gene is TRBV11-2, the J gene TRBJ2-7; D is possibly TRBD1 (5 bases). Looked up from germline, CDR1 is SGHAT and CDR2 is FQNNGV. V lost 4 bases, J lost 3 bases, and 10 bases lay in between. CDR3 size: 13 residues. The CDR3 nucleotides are TGTGCCAGCAGCTACAAAGGGGTCTACGAGCAGTACTTC. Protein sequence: CASSYKGVYEQYF.

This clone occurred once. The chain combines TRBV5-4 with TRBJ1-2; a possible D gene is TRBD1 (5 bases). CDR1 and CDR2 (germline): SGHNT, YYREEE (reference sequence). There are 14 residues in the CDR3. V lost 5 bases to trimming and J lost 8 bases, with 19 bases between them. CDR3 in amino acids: CASRFGTGLGGYTF. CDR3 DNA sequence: TGTGCCAGCAGGTTTGGAACAGGCCTGGGGGGCTACACCTTC.

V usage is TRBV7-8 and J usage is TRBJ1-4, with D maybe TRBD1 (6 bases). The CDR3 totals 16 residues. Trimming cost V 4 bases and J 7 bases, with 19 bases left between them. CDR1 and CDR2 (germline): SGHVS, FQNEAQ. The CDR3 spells CASSSPRDRGIEKLFF. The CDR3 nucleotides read TGTGCCAGCAGCTCCCCCAGGGATAGGGGGATTGAAAAACTGTTTTTT.

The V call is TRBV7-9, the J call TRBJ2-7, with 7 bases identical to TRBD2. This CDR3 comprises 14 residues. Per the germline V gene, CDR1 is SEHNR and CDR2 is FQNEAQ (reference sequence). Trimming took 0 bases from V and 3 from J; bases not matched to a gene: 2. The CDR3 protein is CASSLAAGRYEQYF. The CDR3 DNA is TGTGCCAGCAGCTTAGCAGCGGGACGCTACGAGCAGTACTTC.

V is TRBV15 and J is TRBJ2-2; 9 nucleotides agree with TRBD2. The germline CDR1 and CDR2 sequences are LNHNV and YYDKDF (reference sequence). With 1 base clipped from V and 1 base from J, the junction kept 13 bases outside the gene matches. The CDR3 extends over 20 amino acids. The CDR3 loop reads CATSRGPRGSGSKNTGELFF. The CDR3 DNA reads TGTGCCACCAGCAGAGGACCGCGGGGTAGCGGGAGCAAGAACACCGGGGAGCTGTTTTTT.

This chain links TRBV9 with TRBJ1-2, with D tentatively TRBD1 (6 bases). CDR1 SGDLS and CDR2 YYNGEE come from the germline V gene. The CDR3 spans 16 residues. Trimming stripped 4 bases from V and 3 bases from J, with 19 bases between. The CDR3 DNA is TGTGCCAGCAGCCAGACCCCAGGGGCGAGGGACTATGGCTACACCTTC. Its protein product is CASSQTPGARDYGYTF.

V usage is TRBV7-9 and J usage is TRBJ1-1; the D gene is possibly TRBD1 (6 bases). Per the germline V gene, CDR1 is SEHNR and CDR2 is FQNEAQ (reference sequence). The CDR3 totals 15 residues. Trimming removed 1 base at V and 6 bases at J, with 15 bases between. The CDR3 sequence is CASSLGVQGGSEAFF. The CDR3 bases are TGTGCCAGCAGCTTAGGAGTACAGGGAGGGTCTGAAGCTTTCTTT.

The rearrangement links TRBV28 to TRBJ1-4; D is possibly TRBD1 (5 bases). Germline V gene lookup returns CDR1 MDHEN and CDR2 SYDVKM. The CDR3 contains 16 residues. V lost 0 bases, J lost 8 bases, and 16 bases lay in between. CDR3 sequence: CASSLWGGAVGEKLFF. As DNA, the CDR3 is TGTGCCAGCAGTTTATGGGGGGGAGCGGTAGGAGAAAAACTGTTTTTT.

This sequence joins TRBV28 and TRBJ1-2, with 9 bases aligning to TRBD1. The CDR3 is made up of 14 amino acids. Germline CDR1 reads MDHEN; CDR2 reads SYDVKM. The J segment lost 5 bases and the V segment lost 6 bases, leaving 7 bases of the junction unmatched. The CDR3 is CASRVTGGPYGYTF. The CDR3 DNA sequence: TGTGCCAGCAGGGTCACAGGGGGCCCTTATGGCTACACCTTC.

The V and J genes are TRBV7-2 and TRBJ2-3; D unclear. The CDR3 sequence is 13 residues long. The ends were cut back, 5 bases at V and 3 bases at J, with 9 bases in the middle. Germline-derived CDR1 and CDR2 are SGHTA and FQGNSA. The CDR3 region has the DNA TGTGCCAGCAGCCCCCTAAAAACAGATACGCAGTATTTT. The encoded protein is CASSPLKTDTQYF.

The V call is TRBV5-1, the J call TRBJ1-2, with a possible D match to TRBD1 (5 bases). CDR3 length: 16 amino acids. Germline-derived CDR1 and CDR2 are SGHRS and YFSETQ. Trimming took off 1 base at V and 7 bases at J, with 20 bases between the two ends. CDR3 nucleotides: TGCGCCAGCAGCTTGACCCGGGGGGACGCTGGACGTGGCTACACCTTC. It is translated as CASSLTRGDAGRGYTF.

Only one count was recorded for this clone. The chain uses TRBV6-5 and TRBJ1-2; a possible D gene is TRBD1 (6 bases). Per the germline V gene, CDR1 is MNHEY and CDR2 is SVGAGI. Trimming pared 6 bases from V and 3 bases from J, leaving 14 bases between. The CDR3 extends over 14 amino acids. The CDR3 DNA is TGTGCCAGCAGCCGACAGGCGGTGGACTATGGCTACACCTTC. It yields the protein CASSRQAVDYGYTF.

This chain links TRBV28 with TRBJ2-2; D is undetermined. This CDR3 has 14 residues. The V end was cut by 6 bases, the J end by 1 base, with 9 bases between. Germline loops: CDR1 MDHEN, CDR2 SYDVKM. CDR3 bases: TGTGCCAGCAGCACCCGGTTGAACACCGGGGAGCTGTTTTTT. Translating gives CASSTRLNTGELFF. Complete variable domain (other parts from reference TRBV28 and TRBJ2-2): DVKVTQSSRYLVKRTGEKVFLECVQDMDHENMFWYRQDPGLGLRLIYFSYDVKMKEKGDIPEGYSVSREKKERFSLILESASTNQTSMYLCASSTRLNTGELFFGEGSRLTVL.

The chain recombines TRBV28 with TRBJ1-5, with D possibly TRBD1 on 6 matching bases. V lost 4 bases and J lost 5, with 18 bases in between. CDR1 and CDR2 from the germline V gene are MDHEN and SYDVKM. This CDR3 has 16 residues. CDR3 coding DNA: TGTGCCAGCAGTTATTCTGGCAGGGGATCCCATCAGCCCCAGCATTTT. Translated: CASSYSGRGSHQPQHF.

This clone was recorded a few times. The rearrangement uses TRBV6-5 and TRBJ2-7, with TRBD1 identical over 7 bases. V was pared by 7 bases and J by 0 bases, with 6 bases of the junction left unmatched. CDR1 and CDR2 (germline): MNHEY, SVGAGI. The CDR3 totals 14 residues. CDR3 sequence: CASTEGAYSYEQYF. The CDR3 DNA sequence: TGTGCCAGCACCGAGGGGGCCTACTCCTACGAGCAGTACTTC.

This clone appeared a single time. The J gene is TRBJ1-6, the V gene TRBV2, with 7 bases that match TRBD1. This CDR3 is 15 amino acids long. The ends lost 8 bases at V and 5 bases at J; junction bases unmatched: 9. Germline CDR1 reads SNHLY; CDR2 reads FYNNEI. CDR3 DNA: TGTGCCAGCTCCTCCCTCGGGACAGATAATTCACCCCTCCACTTT. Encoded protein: CASSSLGTDNSPLHF.

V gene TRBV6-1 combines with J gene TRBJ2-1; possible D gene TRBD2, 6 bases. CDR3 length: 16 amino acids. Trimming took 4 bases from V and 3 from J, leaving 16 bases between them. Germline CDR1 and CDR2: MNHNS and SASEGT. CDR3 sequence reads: CASSVGGSPYYNEQFF. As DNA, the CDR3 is TGTGCCAGCAGTGTTGGAGGGAGTCCTTACTACAATGAGCAGTTCTTC.

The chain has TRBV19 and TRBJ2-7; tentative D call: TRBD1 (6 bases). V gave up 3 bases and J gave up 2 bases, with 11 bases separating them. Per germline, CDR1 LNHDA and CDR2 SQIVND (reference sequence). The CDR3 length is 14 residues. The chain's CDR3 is CASSMTPGAYEQYF. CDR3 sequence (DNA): TGTGCCAGTAGTATGACGCCAGGGGCCTACGAGCAGTACTTC.

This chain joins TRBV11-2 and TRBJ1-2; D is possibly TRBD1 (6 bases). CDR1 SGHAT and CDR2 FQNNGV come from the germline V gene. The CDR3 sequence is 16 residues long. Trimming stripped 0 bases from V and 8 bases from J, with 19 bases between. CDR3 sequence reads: CASSLDRGQGIDGYTF. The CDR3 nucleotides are TGTGCCAGCAGCTTAGATCGCGGGCAGGGGATTGACGGCTACACCTTC. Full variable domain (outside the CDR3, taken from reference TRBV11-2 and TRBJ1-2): EAGVAQSPRYKIIEKRQSVAFWCNPISGHATLYWYQQILGQGPKLLIQFQNNGVVDDSQLPKDRFSAERLKGVDSTLKIQPAKLEDSAVYLCASSLDRGQGIDGYTFGSGTRLTVV.